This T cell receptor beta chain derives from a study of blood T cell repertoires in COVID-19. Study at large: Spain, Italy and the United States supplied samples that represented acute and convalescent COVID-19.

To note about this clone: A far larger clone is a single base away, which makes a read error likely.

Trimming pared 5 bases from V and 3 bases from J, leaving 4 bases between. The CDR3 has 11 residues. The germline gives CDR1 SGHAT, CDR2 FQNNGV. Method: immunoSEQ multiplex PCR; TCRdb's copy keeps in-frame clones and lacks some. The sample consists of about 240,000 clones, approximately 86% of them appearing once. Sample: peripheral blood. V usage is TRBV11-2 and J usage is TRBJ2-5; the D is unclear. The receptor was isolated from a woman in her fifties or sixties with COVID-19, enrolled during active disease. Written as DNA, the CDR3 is TGTGCCAGCAGCGTAAAAGAGACCCAGTACTTC. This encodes CASSVKETQYF.